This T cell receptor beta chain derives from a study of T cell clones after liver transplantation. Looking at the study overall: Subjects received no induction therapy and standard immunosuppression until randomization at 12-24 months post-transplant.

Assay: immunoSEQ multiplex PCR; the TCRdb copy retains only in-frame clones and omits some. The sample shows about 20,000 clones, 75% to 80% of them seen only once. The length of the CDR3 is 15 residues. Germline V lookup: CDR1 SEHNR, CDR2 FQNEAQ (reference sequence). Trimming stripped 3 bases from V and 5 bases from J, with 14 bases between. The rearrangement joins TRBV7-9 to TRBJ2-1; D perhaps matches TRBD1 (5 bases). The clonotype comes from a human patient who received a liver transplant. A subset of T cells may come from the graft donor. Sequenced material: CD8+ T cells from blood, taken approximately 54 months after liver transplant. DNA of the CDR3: TGTGCCAGCAGCTTTACAGGCATTAGGGACAATGAGCAGTTCTTC. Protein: CASSFTGIRDNEQFF.